This T cell receptor beta chain was captured in a study of read filtering for tumor transcriptome and immune sequencing. This clonotype was recorded many times. This library used around 400 ng RNA and molecular barcoded adaptors spanning alpha/delta and beta/gamma chains. Using its own MiXCR run on the reads, TCRdb lists one record per CDR3 protein. The sample holds about 50,000 distinct CDR3 sequences; around 20% are singletons and the top ten take over 35%. The clonotype originates from a donor at least 40 years old with multiple myeloma. Sequenced sample: a population of CD138-negative cells sorted from bone marrow.

The CDR3 DNA is TGTGCCAGCAGTTTAGCGGACCTAGCCAAAAACATTCAGTACTTC. This encodes CASSLADLAKNIQYF. This chain connects TRBV28 to TRBJ2-4; D is uncertain. V lost 2 bases and J 0 bases, leaving 8 bases between the germline ends. CDR3 length equals 15 residues. In germline, CDR1 is MDHEN, CDR2 SYDVKM.